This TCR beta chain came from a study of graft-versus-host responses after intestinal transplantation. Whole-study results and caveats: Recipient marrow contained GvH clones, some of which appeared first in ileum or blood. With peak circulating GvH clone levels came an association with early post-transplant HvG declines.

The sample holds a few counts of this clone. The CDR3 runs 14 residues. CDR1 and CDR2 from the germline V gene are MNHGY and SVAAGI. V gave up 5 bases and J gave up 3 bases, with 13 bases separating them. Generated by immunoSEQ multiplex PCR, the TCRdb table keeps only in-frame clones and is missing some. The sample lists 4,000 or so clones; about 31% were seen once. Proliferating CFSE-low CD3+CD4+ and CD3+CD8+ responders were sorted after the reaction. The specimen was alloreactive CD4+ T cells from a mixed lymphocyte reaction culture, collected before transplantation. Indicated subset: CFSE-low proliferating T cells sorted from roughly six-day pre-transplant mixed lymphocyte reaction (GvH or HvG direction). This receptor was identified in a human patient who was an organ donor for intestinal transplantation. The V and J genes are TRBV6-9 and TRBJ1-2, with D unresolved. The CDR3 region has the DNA TGTGCCAGCAGTGAAGCTGCAGACTACTATGGCTACACCTTC. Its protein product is CASSEAADYYGYTF.